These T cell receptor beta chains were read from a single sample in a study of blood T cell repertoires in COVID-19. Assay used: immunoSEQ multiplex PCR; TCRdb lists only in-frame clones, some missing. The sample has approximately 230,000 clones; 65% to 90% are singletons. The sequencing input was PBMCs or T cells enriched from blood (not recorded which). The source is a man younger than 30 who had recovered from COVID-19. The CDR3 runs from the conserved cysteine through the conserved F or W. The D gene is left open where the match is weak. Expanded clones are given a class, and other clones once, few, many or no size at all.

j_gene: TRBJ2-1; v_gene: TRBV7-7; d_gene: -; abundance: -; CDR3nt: TGTGCTAGCAGCTTACCCAGGGGATATCTTGACGATGAGCAGTTCTTC; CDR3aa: CASSLPRGYLDDEQFF
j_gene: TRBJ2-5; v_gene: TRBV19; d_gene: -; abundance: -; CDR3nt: TGTGCCAGTTCGTCGGTAGTCGGAGTGGAGACCCAGTACTTC; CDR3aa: CASSSVVGVETQYF
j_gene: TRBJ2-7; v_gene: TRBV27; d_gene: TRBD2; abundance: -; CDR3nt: TGTGCCAGCAGTTTATCGGTCCCTACGAGGGACTACCCCTACGAGCAGTACTTC; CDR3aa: CASSLSVPTRDYPYEQYF
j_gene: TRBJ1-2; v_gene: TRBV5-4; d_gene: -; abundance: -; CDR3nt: TGTGCCAGCAGCTTTCCGGACTATGGCTACACCTTC; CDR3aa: CASSFPDYGYTF
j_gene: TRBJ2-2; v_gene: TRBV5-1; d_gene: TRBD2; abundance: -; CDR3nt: TGCGCCAGCAGCTTGCTTGGACTAGCTGGGCTCGGGGAGCTGTTTTTT; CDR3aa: CASSLLGLAGLGELFF
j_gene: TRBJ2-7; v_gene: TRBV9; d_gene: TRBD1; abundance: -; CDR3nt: TGTGCCAGCAGCTATACCGGGACAGGGTTCAGCGAGCAGTACTTC; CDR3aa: CASSYTGTGFSEQYF
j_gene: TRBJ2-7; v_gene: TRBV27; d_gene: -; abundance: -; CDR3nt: TGTGCCAGCAGTTTATTCCCGGGAGTAAAGTACGAGCAGTACTTC; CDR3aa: CASSLFPGVKYEQYF
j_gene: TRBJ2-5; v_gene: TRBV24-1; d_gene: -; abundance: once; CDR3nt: TGTGCCACCAGTGACCTGGACAGACAAGAGACCCAGTACTTC; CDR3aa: CATSDLDRQETQYF
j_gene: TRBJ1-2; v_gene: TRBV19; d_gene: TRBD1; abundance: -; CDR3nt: TGTGCCAGTACAAGACAGGGGACTACCTATGGCTACACCTTC; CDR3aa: CASTRQGTTYGYTF
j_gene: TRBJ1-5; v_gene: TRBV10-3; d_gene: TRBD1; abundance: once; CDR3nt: TGTGCCATCAGCCCAAATACAGGGGGCAATCAGCCCCAGCATTTT; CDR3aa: CAISPNTGGNQPQHF